This T cell receptor (beta chain) comes out of a study of cytomegalovirus exposure and HLA in healthy donors. Study-wide results and limits: According to a later analysis, donors in an Asian-associated ancestry cluster reportedly had fewer N-insertions than the roughly 660-donor mean. Reportedly, cytomegalovirus status was diagnosed with high sensitivity and specificity. Reports state that TCR beta sequences accurately predicted most subjects' HLA-A and HLA-B alleles.

The PCR made use of 60 Vbeta and 13 Jbeta primers. Original processing notes: Counted up in a later analysis, unique TCR beta chains came to some 82 million, with about 9.9 million shared. The method was immunoSEQ multiplex PCR; TCRdb's version includes in-frame clones alone and lacks a portion of them. That table furnishes V, J and clone size, whereas the DNA furnished D and trimming. The table lists around 110,000 clones, roughly three quarters of them singletons. The CDR3 consists of 14 residues. V lost 5 bases to trimming and J lost 7 bases, with 18 bases between them. Germline-derived CDR1 and CDR2 are MDHEN and SYDVKM. Note on this clone: What it recognizes is unknown.

This TCR came from a man aged 30-40 years in good health and CMV-seropositive. Sequences were obtained from PBMCs. The V gene is TRBV28, the J gene TRBJ2-7, with D possibly matching TRBD1 (6 bases). CDR3 in amino acids: CASSPPQGWWEQYF. Written as DNA, the CDR3 is TGTGCCAGCAGTCCCCCACAGGGATGGTGGGAGCAGTACTTC.